This TCR beta chain derives from a study of T-cell memory formation after mild COVID-19. Looking at the study overall: Most TCR clusters belonged to a single donor.

The V end lost 6 bases, the J end lost 10 bases, and 24 bases lay between the germline ends. This CDR3 contains 16 residues. Regarding the study as a whole: Some clones that responded were present in memory (sampled pre-infection), which suggests cross-reactive memory joined. What remained unconfirmed was the SARS-CoV-2 specificity of second-wave clones peaking on day 37.

With constant-segment primers, 5'RACE yielded cDNA libraries of TCR alpha and TCR beta that carried sample barcodes and UMIs. TCRdb reprocessed the 5' RACE reads via MiXCR and lists one record per CDR3 protein. The table records almost 550,000 distinct CDR3 sequences, roughly 20% of them present only once. Concerning this clonotype itself: Antigen: not known.

Sequencing was performed on PBMCs or a T cell subset sorted from them (not recorded which). The rearrangement links TRBV12-3 or TRBV12-4 to TRBJ1-4, with D possibly matching TRBD1 (5 bases). This TCR came from an adult woman who had mild COVID-19 (a few samples of this study predate the infection). Cell type and time point are not known. For the CDR3, the DNA is TGTGCCAGCAGCAAGCGGCAGCCAGGGCAGGAAGGAAAACTGTTTTTT. Its protein product is CASSKRQPGQEGKLFF.